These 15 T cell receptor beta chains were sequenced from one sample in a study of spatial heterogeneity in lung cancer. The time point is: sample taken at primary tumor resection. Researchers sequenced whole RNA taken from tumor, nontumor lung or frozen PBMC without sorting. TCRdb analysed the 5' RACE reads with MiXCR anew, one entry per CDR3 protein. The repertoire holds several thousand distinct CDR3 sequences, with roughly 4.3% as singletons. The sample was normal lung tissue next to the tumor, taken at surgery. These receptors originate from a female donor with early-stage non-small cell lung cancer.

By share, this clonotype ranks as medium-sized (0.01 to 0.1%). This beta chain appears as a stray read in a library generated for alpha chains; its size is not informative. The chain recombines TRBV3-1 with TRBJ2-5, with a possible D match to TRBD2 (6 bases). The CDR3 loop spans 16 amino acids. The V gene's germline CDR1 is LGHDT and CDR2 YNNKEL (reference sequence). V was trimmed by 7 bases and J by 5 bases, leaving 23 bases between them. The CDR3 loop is CASTNQQATREETQYF. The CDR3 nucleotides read TGTGCCAGCACAAATCAACAGGCAACCCGGGAGGAGACCCAGTACTTC.

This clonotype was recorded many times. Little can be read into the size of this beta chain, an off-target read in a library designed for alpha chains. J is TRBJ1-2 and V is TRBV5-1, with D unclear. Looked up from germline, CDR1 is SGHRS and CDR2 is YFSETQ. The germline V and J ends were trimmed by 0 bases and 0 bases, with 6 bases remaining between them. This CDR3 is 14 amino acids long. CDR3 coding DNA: TGCGCCAGCAGCTTGGATCCCTCTAACTATGGCTACACCTTC. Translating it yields CASSLDPSNYGYTF.

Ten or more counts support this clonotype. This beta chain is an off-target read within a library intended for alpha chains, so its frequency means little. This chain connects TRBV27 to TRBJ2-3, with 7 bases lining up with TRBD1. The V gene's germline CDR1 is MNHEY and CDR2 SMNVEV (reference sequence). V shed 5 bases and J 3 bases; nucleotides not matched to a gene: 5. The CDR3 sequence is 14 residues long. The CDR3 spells CASSTMGQTDTQYF. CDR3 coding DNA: TGTGCCAGCAGTACAATGGGACAGACAGATACGCAGTATTTT.

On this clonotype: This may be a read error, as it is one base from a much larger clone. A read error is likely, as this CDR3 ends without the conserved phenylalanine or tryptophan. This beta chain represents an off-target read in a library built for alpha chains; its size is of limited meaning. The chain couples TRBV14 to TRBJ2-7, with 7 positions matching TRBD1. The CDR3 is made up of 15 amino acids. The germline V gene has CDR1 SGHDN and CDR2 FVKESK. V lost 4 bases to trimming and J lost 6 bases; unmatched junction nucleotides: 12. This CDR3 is CASSLLTGDFVEQYS. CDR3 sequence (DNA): TGTGCCAGCAGCCTTCTCACAGGGGATTTCGTCGAGCAGTACTCC.

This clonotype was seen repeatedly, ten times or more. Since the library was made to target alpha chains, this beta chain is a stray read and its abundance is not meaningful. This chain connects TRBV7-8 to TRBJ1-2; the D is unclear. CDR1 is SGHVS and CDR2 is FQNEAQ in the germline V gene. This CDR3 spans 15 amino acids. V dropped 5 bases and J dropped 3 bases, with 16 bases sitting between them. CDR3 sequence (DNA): TGTGCCAGCAGCATGGTCCGGGGAGCGGACTATGGCTACACCTTC. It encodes CASSMVRGADYGYTF.

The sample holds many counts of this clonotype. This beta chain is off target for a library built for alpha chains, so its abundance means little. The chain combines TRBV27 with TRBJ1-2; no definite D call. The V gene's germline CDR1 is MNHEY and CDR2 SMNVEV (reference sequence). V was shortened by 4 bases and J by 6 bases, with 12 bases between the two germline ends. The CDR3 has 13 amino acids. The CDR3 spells CASSSAGGHGYTF. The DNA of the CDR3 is TGTGCCAGCAGTTCAGCTGGCGGGCATGGCTACACCTTC.

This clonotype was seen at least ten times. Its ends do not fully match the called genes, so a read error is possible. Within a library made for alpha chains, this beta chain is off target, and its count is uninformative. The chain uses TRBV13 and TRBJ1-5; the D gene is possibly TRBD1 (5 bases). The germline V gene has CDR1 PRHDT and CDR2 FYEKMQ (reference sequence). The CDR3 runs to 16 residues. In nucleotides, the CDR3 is TGTGCCAGCAGCCTAGGCGGGGGACGGAGCAATCAGCCCCAGCATTTT. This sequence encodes CASSLGGGRSNQPQHF. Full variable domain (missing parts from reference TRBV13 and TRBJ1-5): AAGVIQSPRHLIKEKRETATLKCYPIPRHDTVYWYQQGPGQDPQFLISFYEKMQSDKGSIPDRFSAQQFSDYHSELNMSSLELGDSALYFCASSLGGGRSNQPQHFGDGTRLSIL.

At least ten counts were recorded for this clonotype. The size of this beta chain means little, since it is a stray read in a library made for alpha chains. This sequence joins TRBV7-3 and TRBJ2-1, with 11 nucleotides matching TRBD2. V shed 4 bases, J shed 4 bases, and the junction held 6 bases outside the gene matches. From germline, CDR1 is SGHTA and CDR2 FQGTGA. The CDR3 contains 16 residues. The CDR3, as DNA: TGTGCCAGCAGCTGGCTAGCGGGGGGTACATACAATGAGCAGTTCTTC. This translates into CASSWLAGGTYNEQFF.

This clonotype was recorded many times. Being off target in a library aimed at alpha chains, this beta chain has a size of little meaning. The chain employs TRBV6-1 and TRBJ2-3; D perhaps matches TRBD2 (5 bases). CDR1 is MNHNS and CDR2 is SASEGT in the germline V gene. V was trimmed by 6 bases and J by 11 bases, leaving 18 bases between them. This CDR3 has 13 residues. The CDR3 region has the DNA TGTGCCAGCAGCCTGGACCGGTTGAGGGAGCAGTATTTT. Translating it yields CASSLDRLREQYF.

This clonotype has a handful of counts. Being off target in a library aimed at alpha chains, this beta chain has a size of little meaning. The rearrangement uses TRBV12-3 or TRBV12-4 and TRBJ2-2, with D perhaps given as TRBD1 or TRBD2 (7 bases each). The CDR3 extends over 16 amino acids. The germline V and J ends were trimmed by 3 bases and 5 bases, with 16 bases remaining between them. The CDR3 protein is CASSLGGTARTGELFF. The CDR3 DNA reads TGTGCCAGCAGTTTGGGGGGGACAGCTCGTACCGGGGAGCTGTTTTTT.

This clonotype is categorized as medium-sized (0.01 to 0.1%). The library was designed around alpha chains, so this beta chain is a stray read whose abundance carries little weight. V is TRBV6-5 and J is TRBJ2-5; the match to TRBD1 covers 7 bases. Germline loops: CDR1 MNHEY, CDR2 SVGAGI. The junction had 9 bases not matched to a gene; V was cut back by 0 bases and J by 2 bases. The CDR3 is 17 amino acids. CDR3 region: CASSYSSSGGSQETQYF. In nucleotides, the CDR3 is TGTGCCAGCAGTTACTCGTCTTCAGGGGGATCTCAAGAGACCCAGTACTTC.

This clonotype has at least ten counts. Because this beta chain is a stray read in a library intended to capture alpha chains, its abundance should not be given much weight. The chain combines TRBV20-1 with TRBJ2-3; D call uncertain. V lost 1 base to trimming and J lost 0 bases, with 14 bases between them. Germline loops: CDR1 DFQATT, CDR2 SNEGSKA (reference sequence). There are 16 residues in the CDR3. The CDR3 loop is CSARGIQFTSTDTQYF. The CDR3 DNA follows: TGCAGTGCTAGAGGCATCCAGTTTACTAGCACAGATACGCAGTATTTT.

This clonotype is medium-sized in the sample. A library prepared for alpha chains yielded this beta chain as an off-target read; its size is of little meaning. CDR3 residues: CASSPTYEQYF. Here the CDR3 DNA reads TGTGCCAGCAGTCCGACCTACGAGCAGTACTTC. The chain employs TRBV2 and TRBJ2-7; unclear D gene. Germline V gene sequence: CDR1 SNHLY, CDR2 FYNNEI. The CDR3 length is 11 residues. Trimming stripped 5 bases from V and 2 bases from J, with 4 bases between.

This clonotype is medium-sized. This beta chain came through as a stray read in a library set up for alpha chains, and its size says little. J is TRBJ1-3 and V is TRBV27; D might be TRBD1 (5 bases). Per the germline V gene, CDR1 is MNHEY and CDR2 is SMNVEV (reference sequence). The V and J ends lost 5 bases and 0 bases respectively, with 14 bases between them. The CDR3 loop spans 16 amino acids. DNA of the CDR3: TGTGCCAGCAGTCCCGTCTGGGGGAACTCTGGAAACACCATATATTTT. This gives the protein CASSPVWGNSGNTIYF.

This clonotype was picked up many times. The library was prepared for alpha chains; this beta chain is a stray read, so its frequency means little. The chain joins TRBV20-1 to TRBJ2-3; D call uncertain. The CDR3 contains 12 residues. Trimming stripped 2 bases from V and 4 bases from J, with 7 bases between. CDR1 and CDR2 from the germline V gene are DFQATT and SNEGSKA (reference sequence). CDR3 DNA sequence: TGCAGTGCTAGACCCGGGTCAGATACGCAGTATTTT. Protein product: CSARPGSDTQYF.